This T cell receptor beta chain was found in a study of beta chain features in type 1 diabetes listed by TCRdb under 2018. About the investigation overall: Mean age, gender distribution, total cell number and subset yield were not different between patients and healthy donors. Across all samples, fewer than 130 million sorted cells were examined, and cell number per subset correlated strongly with RNA yield. The study compared the TCRB repertoires of sorted circulating CD4+ T cell subsets in recently diagnosed type 1 diabetes patients with those in matched healthy donors. Whereas all 28 donors provided naive and central memory subsets, regulatory and stem cell-like memory subsets were isolated from just 8 patients and roughly 8 healthy donors.

A single peripheral blood draw of around 120 mL on average was collected from each donor into heparinised tubes. A BD FACSAria II was used to sort naive, central memory, regulatory and stem cell-like memory CD4+ T cells with a panel that included CD45RO, CCR7, CD25, CD127, CD95 and CD27. All sorted populations exceeded 95% purity. PBMCs were isolated right away by Lymphoprep density gradient centrifugation and were stained directly, without culture. So that batch effects would be minimized, each experiment stained and sorted samples in pairs, pairing one healthy donor with one patient. The entire isolated RNA was reverse transcribed using the High Capacity cDNA Reverse Transcription Kit, and thus expressed TCRB transcripts were sequenced. Naive, central memory and regulatory T cell samples underwent deep immunoSEQ sequencing, averaging around 4 million total reads per sample. Sorted cells were lysed in RLT buffer, and RNA was extracted using DNase-treated RNeasy Micro or Mini kits according to cell number. To prevent cross-contamination, each cell subset was processed individually, whereas patient and healthy donor samples were processed jointly. The immunoSEQ multiplex PCR was used to amplify TCRB sequences from cDNA, generating 87-bp fragments that spanned the CDR3 region. Sequencing of the amplicons was done on the Illumina HiSeq platform. From the authors' description of their analysis: PCR bias was corrected computationally using synthetic template baselines, and reads within Hamming distance 2 were collapsed, with unmergeable singletons discarded. Reads were aligned against IMGT so that V, D and J genes, CDR3 length and insertions or deletions at six rearrangement sites could be assigned. Clonotype counts were normalized to sorted cell number within each subset before computing true diversity and Gini coefficients with the tcR R package. Repertoire sharing was quantified using the overlap coefficient calculated on TCRB nucleotide sequences. As a proxy for the pre-selection repertoire, out-of-frame TCRB sequences from naive cells were analyzed. TCRdb holds this immuneACCESS table with in-frame rearrangements only. Some clones are missing; in checked studies, unresolved V genes explain under half, and the rest has no known cause. The DNA was the basis for D and trimming; V, J and clone size are from that table. This sample lists 350,000 or so clones; around 19% were detected once. Jointly, the top ten make up 0.035% to 0.05% of the sample.

To note about this clone: Its antigen is still unknown. One base away there is no much larger clone; base qualities are not given.

V and J are trimmed by 8 bases and 4 bases, and the gene matches miss 16 bases of the junction. Measured from the cysteine to the phenylalanine, the CDR3 is 16 residues long. The entry retains the CDR3 DNA only, 48 bases that are in frame from base 1. CDR1 and CDR2 (LNHDA, SQIVND) derive from the germline V gene (reference sequence). Overall study results and their limits: Sequencing cDNA rather than genomic DNA could over-represent highly expressing activated cells, although activation and CD3 levels did not differ between groups. PCR may preferentially amplify shorter templates, but because patient and control samples were amplified and corrected together, any resulting skew would affect both groups equally. HLA sub-analyses involved small numbers of individuals, so any influence of HLA type on TCRB rearrangement remained unresolved. Patients with type 1 diabetes made fewer insertions and deleted more nucleotides at VDJ recombination sites, implying thymic rearrangement abnormalities. Type 1 diabetes patients showed a moderate but significant shortening of TCRB CDR3 length in all four CD4+ subsets. Naive, central memory and regulatory TCRB repertoires appeared to be more similar among patients than among healthy donors.

This TCR was recovered from a woman aged 18-35 years in good health. The sequencing sample was made of naive CD4+ T cells from blood. Reading the label with the study, this specimen's cell subset or site is: true naive CD4+ T cells. This receptor chain uses TRBV19 and TRBJ1-1, with 7 bases aligning to TRBD1. The CDR3 region has the sequence CASPRALEGASTEAFF. Here is the DNA: TGTGCCAGTCCGAGGGCCCTTGAGGGGGCGAGCACTGAAGCTTTCTTT.